This entry lists 27 T cell receptor beta chains sequenced from one sample in a study of cytomegalovirus exposure and HLA in healthy donors. The study ran its PCR with 60 Vbeta and 13 Jbeta primers. TCRdb's table, derived via immunoSEQ multiplex PCR, lists solely in-frame clones and lacks some. This table has approximately 100,000 clones, roughly 70% appearing once. Sequenced material: PBMCs. These receptors were collected from a woman between 18 and 30 years old in good health and CMV-seropositive.

The CDR3 sequence: CASSYGLDTQYF. Here the CDR3 DNA reads TGTGCCAGCAGCTACGGGTTAGATACGCAGTATTTT. The V gene is TRBV11-2, the J gene TRBJ2-3; D remains unclear. Germline CDR1 SGHAT, CDR2 FQNNGV. The V end was cut by 4 bases, the J end by 5 bases, with 7 bases between. There are 12 residues in the CDR3.

This clone was seen only once. J is TRBJ1-5 and V is TRBV4-3; weak D call: TRBD1 (5 bases). Looked up from germline, CDR1 is LGHNA and CDR2 is YSLEER. Trimming took off 0 bases at V and 3 bases at J, with 12 bases between the two ends. The CDR3 consists of 16 residues. The CDR3 nucleotides are TGCGCCAGCAGCCAAGAATTCCGGGGGACCAATCAGCCCCAGCATTTT. Amino acids: CASSQEFRGTNQPQHF.

The gene calls are TRBV28 and TRBJ2-7, with 9 bases aligning to TRBD2. Trimming took 11 bases from V and 2 from J; bases not matched to a gene: 10. Germline V lookup: CDR1 MDHEN, CDR2 SYDVKM. CDR3 size: 14 residues. CDR3 amino acids: CAGRSSGGTYEQYF. The CDR3 region has the DNA TGTGCCGGGAGGAGTAGCGGGGGAACCTACGAGCAGTACTTC.

The chain links TRBV7-2 to TRBJ2-5; the match to TRBD1 covers 8 bases. Trimming cost V 5 bases and J 1 base; bases outside gene matches: 6. This CDR3 has 15 amino acids. Germline CDR1 and CDR2: SGHTA and FQGNSA. CDR3 protein: CASSTGQVFQETQYF. Here the CDR3 DNA reads TGTGCCAGCAGCACGGGACAGGTCTTCCAAGAGACCCAGTACTTC. Complete variable domain (other parts from reference TRBV7-2 and TRBJ2-5): GAGVSQSPSNKVTEKGKDVELRCDPISGHTALYWYRQSLGQGLEFLIYFQGNSAPDKSGLPSDRFSAERTGGSVSTLTIQRTQQEDSAVYLCASSTGQVFQETQYFGPGTRLLVL.

The V gene is TRBV9, the J gene TRBJ2-5; 7 bases fit TRBD2. The germline V gene encodes CDR1 SGDLS and CDR2 YYNGEE. CDR3 length: 15 amino acids. V lost 7 bases to trimming and J lost 5 bases; unmatched junction nucleotides: 14. This CDR3 reads CASGPGTTYRETQYF. The CDR3 coding sequence is TGTGCCAGCGGTCCCGGGACTACCTACCGGGAGACCCAGTACTTC. Together with reference TRBV9 and TRBJ2-5, the CDR3 gives the full variable domain: DSGVTQTPKHLITATGQRVTLRCSPRSGDLSVYWYQQSLDQGLQFLIQYYNGEERAKGNILERFSAQQFPDLHSELNLSSLELGDSALYFCASGPGTTYRETQYFGPGTRLLVL.

The chain recombines TRBV6-5 with TRBJ1-1, with 9 bases aligning to TRBD1. J lost 5 bases, V lost 2 bases, and 6 bases had no gene match. From germline, CDR1 is MNHEY and CDR2 SVGAGI. The CDR3 consists of 15 residues. The CDR3 nucleotides read TGTGCCAGCAGTTACCGAGACAGGGGGAGGACTGAAGCTTTCTTT. Translation gives CASSYRDRGRTEAFF.

The chain has TRBV29-1 and TRBJ2-7; D is undetermined. V was shortened by 1 base and J by 0 bases, with 10 bases between the two germline ends. This CDR3 has 14 residues. Germline assignment: CDR1 SQVTM and CDR2 ANQGSEA. The CDR3 sequence is CSVEVEESSYEQYF. The CDR3 DNA follows: TGCAGCGTTGAAGTCGAGGAGAGCTCCTACGAGCAGTACTTC.

In this sample, this clone turned up a few times. The genes are TRBV27 and TRBJ2-7, with 7 bases fitting TRBD1. The CDR3 runs to 16 residues. Germline CDR1 and CDR2: MNHEY and SMNVEV (reference sequence). Trimming cost V 6 bases and J 3 bases; bases outside gene matches: 14. CDR3 DNA: TGTGCCAGCAGCCCGGGACCTCCAGGGGGTCGCTACGAGCAGTACTTC. It codes for CASSPGPPGGRYEQYF.

This clone was detected a few times. The V call is TRBV18, the J call TRBJ1-1; TRBD1 aligns across 10 bases. After removal of 8 bases from V and 2 bases from J, the junction contained 8 bases not matched to a gene. CDR1 is KGHSH and CDR2 is LQKENI in the germline V gene. CDR3 length equals 15 residues. The CDR3 sequence is CASHGQGVVNTEAFF. Written as DNA, the CDR3 is TGTGCCAGCCACGGACAGGGGGTGGTAAACACTGAAGCTTTCTTT.

The rearrangement uses TRBV28 and TRBJ2-7; TRBD1 might be the D (6 bases). The germline gives CDR1 MDHEN, CDR2 SYDVKM. The germline V and J ends were trimmed by 7 bases and 9 bases, with 13 bases remaining between them. The CDR3 spans 11 residues. The CDR3 nucleotides read TGTGCCAGCAAGACAAGGGACACGCAGTACTTC. This gives the protein CASKTRDTQYF.

The chain combines TRBV27 with TRBJ1-2; tentative D call: TRBD1 (6 bases). There are 15 residues in the CDR3. Trimming took 2 bases from V and 2 from J, leaving 12 bases between them. The germline CDR1 and CDR2 sequences are MNHEY and SMNVEV (reference sequence). DNA for the CDR3: TGTGCCAGCAGTTTAGAACAGGGCCTCAACTATGGCTACACCTTC. Translation: CASSLEQGLNYGYTF.

The sample holds a few counts of this clone. One junction end does not reproduce the germline sequence, and a read error may be involved. The chain employs TRBV7-7 and TRBJ2-5, with 7 bases matching TRBD1. The CDR3 has 14 residues. From germline, CDR1 is SSHAT and CDR2 FNYEAQ (reference sequence). CDR3 nucleotides: TGTGCTAGCAGCTTAGACAGGGTTGGTGAGACCCAGTACTTC. Its protein product is CASSLDRVGETQYF. Using reference TRBV7-7 and TRBJ2-5 for the parts outside the CDR3, the full variable domain is GAGVSQSPRYKVTKRGQDVTLRCDPISSHATLYWYQQALGQGPEFLTYFNYEAQPDKSGLPSDRFSAERPEGSISTLTIQRTEQRDSAMYRCASSLDRVGETQYFGPGTRLLVL.

The J gene is TRBJ1-3, the V gene TRBV4-1; D remains ambiguous. V was shortened by 4 bases and J by 0 bases, with 10 bases between the two germline ends. Germline V gene sequence: CDR1 MGHRA, CDR2 YSYEKL. This CDR3 is 15 amino acids long. CDR3 nucleotide sequence: TGCGCCAGCAGCCGGAGGTCGGACTCTGGAAACACCATATATTTT. Its translation is CASSRRSDSGNTIYF.

The chain recombines TRBV7-9 with TRBJ2-7; 8 bases align to TRBD1. The length of the CDR3 is 14 residues. Losses at the gene ends were 5 bases for V and 5 bases for J; bases not matched to a gene: 8. Germline loops: CDR1 SEHNR, CDR2 FQNEAQ (reference sequence). The CDR3 nucleotides are TGTGCCAGCAGCATAGGACAGGGCGTGGACGAGCAGTACTTC. Translating gives CASSIGQGVDEQYF.

The chain couples TRBV28 to TRBJ1-2; D is unclear. Germline V lookup: CDR1 MDHEN, CDR2 SYDVKM. Trimming took 7 bases from V and 0 from J, leaving 9 bases between them. The CDR3 extends over 13 amino acids. The CDR3 DNA reads as TGTGCCAGCAACATACAAGCTAACTATGGCTACACCTTC. It specifies CASNIQANYGYTF.

The chain recombines TRBV5-1 with TRBJ2-7; no clear D gene. Trimming left V 4 bases short and J 2 bases short, with 13 bases between. There are 14 residues in the CDR3. Looked up from germline, CDR1 is SGHRS and CDR2 is YFSETQ. CDR3 sequence (DNA): TGCGCCAGCAGCGCTTCGAGACTTACCTACGAGCAGTACTTC. Residues: CASSASRLTYEQYF.

This sequence joins TRBV19 and TRBJ2-3, with 8 nucleotides matching TRBD1. The CDR3 has 13 amino acids. The germline gives CDR1 LNHDA, CDR2 SQIVND (reference sequence). J was trimmed by 2 bases and V by 8 bases; bases with no gene match: 3. The CDR3 DNA reads as TGTGCCAGTGGGACAGGCTCCACAGATACGCAGTATTTT. As protein: CASGTGSTDTQYF.

This chain uses TRBV27 with TRBJ2-3, with 13 bases lining up with TRBD2. With V trimmed by 4 bases and J by 2 bases, 6 bases remained unmatched. Germline CDR1 reads MNHEY; CDR2 reads SMNVEV (reference sequence). The CDR3 has 17 amino acids. CDR3 residues: CASSSWTSGSDTDTQYF. The DNA of the CDR3 is TGTGCCAGCAGTTCGTGGACTAGCGGGAGTGACACAGATACGCAGTATTTT.

This chain joins TRBV9 and TRBJ2-5; TRBD2 is a possible D gene (7 bases). The germline CDR1 and CDR2 sequences are SGDLS and YYNGEE. The CDR3 totals 17 residues. V was pared by 0 bases and J by 3 bases, with 18 bases between. In DNA, the CDR3 is TGTGCCAGCAGCGTAGCTATCGGGGGCCGGGGGGAAGAGACCCAGTACTTC. The encoded protein is CASSVAIGGRGEETQYF.

The rearrangement links TRBV9 to TRBJ2-5; the D gene is possibly TRBD2 (6 bases). This CDR3 region has 15 residues. Trimming took 0 bases from V and 5 from J, leaving 14 bases between them. Per germline, CDR1 SGDLS and CDR2 YYNGEE. DNA of the CDR3: TGTGCCAGCAGCGTAGAAGAGACTAGGGTGGAGACCCAGTACTTC. It encodes CASSVEETRVETQYF.

The rearrangement joins TRBV30 to TRBJ2-7, with 13 bases that match TRBD2. The CDR3 consists of 17 residues. The V segment lost 3 bases and the J segment 1 base; nucleotides outside the gene matches: 9. Germline V gene data show CDR1 as GTSNPN and CDR2 as SVGIG (reference sequence). CDR3 nucleotide sequence: TGTGCCTGGAGCGTACGACCGGGACTAGCGGGGTCCTACGAGCAGTACTTC. It specifies CAWSVRPGLAGSYEQYF.

In its sample, this clone was seen once. This rearrangement joins TRBV7-8 to TRBJ2-3; TRBD2 agrees at 11 bases. J was trimmed by 0 bases and V by 4 bases; bases with no gene match: 6. This CDR3 has 17 residues. Germline CDR1 SGHVS, CDR2 FQNEAQ. CDR3 in DNA: TGTGCCAGCAGCTCCCGACTAGCGGGGAGTAGCACAGATACGCAGTATTTT. This codes for CASSSRLAGSSTDTQYF.

CDR3 DNA sequence: TGTGCCAGTAGTGACATCCCCTCCTACGAGCAGTACTTC. Encoded protein: CASSDIPSYEQYF. V is TRBV19 and J is TRBJ2-7; D is uncertain. CDR3 length: 13 residues. V was shortened by 5 bases and J by 0 bases, with 8 bases between the two germline ends. Germline loops: CDR1 LNHDA, CDR2 SQIVND (reference sequence).

This clone was counted between two and nine times. The chain employs TRBV7-2 and TRBJ1-5; the match to TRBD1 covers 10 bases. The germline gives CDR1 SGHTA, CDR2 FQGNSA. Losses at the gene ends were 5 bases for V and 4 bases for J; bases not matched to a gene: 8. The CDR3 is 16 residues long. The CDR3 DNA follows: TGTGCCAGCAGCCCGACAGGGGGCGGCATTAATCAGCCCCAGCATTTT. Translated: CASSPTGGGINQPQHF.

The genes are TRBV28 and TRBJ1-5; TRBD1 agrees at 9 bases. This CDR3 contains 16 residues. V shed 2 bases, J shed 4 bases, and the junction held 6 bases outside the gene matches. Germline V gene data show CDR1 as MDHEN and CDR2 as SYDVKM. The CDR3, as DNA: TGTGCCAGCAGTTTAGGGACAGGGAGAACGAATCAGCCCCAGCATTTT. It is translated as CASSLGTGRTNQPQHF.

This clone was observed a handful of times. The CDR3, as DNA: TGTGCCAGCAGCCAAGTCCCAGTCAATGAGCAGTTCTTC. It translates to CASSQVPVNEQFF. The V call is TRBV14, the J call TRBJ2-1; no clear D gene. Germline CDR1 reads SGHDN; CDR2 reads FVKESK. V was shortened by 1 base and J by 6 bases, with 7 bases between the two germline ends. This CDR3 is 13 amino acids long.

This chain uses TRBV28 with TRBJ2-7, with 9 positions matching TRBD1. The CDR3 is 15 residues long. V dropped 8 bases and J dropped 4; count of bases not matched to a gene: 12. CDR1 is MDHEN and CDR2 is SYDVKM in the germline V gene. The CDR3 sequence is CASPRPNRGPYEQYF. As DNA, the CDR3 is TGTGCCAGCCCCAGGCCCAACAGGGGGCCGTACGAGCAGTACTTC.